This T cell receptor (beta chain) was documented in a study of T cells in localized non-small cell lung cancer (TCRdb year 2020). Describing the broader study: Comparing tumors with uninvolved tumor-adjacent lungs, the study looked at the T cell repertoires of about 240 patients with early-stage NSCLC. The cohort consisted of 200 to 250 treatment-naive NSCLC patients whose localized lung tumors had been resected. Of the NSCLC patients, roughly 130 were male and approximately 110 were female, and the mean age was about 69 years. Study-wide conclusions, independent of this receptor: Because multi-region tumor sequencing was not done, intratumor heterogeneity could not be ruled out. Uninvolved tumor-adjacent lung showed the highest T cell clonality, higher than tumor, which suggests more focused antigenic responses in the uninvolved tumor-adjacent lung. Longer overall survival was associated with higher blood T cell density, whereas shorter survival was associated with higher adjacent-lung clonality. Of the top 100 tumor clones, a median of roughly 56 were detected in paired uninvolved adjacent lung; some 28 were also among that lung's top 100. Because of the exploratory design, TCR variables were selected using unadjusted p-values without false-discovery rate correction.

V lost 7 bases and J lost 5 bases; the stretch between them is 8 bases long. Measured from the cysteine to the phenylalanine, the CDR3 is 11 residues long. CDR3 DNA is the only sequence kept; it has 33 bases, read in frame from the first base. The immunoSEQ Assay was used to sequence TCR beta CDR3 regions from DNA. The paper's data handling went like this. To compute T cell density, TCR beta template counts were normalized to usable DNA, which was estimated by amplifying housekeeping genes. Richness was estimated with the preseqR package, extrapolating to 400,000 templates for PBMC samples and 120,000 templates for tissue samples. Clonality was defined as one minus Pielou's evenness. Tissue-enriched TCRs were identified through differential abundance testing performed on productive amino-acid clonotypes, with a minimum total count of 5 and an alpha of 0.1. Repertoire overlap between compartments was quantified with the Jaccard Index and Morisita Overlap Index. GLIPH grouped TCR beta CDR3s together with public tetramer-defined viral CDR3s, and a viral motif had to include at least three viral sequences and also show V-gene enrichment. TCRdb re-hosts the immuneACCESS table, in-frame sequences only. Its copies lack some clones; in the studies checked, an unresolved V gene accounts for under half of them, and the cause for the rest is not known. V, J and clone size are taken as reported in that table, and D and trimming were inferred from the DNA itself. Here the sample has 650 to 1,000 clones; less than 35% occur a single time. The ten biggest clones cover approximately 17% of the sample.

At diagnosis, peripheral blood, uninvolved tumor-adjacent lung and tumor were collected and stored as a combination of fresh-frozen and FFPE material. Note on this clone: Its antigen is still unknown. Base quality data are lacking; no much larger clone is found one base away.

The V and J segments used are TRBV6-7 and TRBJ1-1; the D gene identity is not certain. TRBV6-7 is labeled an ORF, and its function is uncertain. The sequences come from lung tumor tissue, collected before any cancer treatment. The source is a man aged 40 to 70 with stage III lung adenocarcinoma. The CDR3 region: CASTRGTEAFF. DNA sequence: TGTGCCAGCACCCGAGGAACTGAAGCTTTCTTT.